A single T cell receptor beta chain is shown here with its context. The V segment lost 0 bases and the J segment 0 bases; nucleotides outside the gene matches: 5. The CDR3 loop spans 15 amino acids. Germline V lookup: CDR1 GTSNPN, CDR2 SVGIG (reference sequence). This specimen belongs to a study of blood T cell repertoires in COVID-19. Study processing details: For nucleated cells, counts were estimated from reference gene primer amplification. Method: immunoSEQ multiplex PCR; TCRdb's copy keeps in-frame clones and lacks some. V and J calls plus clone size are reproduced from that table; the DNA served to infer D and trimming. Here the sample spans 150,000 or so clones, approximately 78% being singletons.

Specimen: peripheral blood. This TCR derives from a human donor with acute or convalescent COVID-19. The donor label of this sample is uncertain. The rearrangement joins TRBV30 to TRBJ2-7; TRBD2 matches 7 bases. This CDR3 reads CAWSVRAGPSYEQYF. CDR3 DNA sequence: TGTGCCTGGAGTGTACGAGCGGGGCCCTCCTACGAGCAGTACTTC.